This T cell receptor beta chain was captured by sequencing in a study of blood T cell repertoires in COVID-19. Study at large: Specimens from acute and convalescent COVID-19 originated in the United States, Italy and Spain.

The data were produced by immunoSEQ multiplex PCR, yet TCRdb's version contains in-frame clones alone and is incomplete. The sample consists of about 34,000 clones, approximately 81% of them appearing once. V lost 5 bases and J lost 3; bases outside the gene matches: 9. Germline values: CDR1 SGHTA, CDR2 FQGNSA. The CDR3 has 15 amino acids. The sequence was obtained from a man between 70 and 80 years old with COVID-19, enrolled during active disease. The sequenced sample consisted of peripheral blood. This sequence joins TRBV7-2 and TRBJ2-7; TRBD1 matches at 8 bases. The CDR3 nucleotides are TGTGCCAGCAGCCGGAATTCGGGACAGGTCTACGAGCAGTACTTC. Its translation: CASSRNSGQVYEQYF. Full variable domain (remainder filled in from reference TRBV7-2 and TRBJ2-7): GAGVSQSPSNKVTEKGKDVELRCDPISGHTALYWYRQSLGQGLEFLIYFQGNSAPDKSGLPSDRFSAERTGGSVSTLTIQRTQQEDSAVYLCASSRNSGQVYEQYFGPGTRLTVT.